This is a list of T cell receptor beta chains from one sample in a study of long-term antiretroviral therapy in people with HIV. The assay was immunoSEQ multiplex PCR, and TCRdb's table has in-frame clones only and misses some. The sample holds about 21,000 clones, 82% seen once. Material: unsorted PBMCs, obtained at the start of antiretroviral therapy. The receptors shown here come from a man between 45 and 60 years old with HIV. The conserved cysteine and the conserved F or W are not part of the CDR3 here. Fields, in order: V gene, clone size, CDR3 protein. The size field is filled for only some rows; it gives once, few, many or a size class.

TRBV7-6	-	ASSLEASEYNEQF
TRBV27	-	ASSPNTGELF
TRBV5-6	-	ASSSAPVMNTGELF
TRBV6-1	-	ASSEYSGLNTEAF
TRBV19	-	ASSILNVRGEQF
TRBV19	-	ASSPPGQTFSGANVLT
TRBV19	-	ASSINPTGLYGYT
TRBV7-2	-	ASSLAVGTDHEGYT
TRBV15	-	ATSLGDSSGNTIY
TRBV19	-	ASSMGRAPEQF
TRBV27	-	ASSLSSGTYNEQF
TRBV5-1	-	ASSLAGLGDTEAF
TRBV18	-	ASSPDTGTRNTIY
TRBV7-2	-	ASGLAGDRDAF
TRBV5-6	-	ASSLASETGYADTQY
TRBV2	-	ASEMDRAYYGYT
TRBV18	-	ASSSLAWNTGELF
TRBV5-1	once	ASGAGGSNTEAF
TRBV30	-	AWSAWTGGANYGYT
TRBV10-3	-	AISESGPWDGELF
TRBV7-5	-	ARSLGRRPSSNQPQH
TRBV9	-	ASSLRTGAGYEQY
TRBV5-4	-	ASSPGGKETQY
TRBV13	-	ASSPGLAGETQY
TRBV4-1	-	ASKLRGVEGYT
TRBV18	once	ASSPLSDRPSGNTIY
TRBV19	-	ASTTTSGTDTQY
TRBV19	-	ASSIFISTEAF
TRBV15	-	ATSSTYTYNEQF
TRBV7-2	-	ASSTRDRVNTEAF
TRBV28	-	ASSPGAAQH
TRBV9	-	ASSVETGAISDTQY
TRBV7-9	once	ASSWDGQGAF
TRBV5-1	-	ASSLDSGTGTMNTEAF
TRBV11-2	-	ASSLVGRGLGQGNEQF
TRBV15	-	ATSRPLRDRSYGYT
TRBV6-6	-	ASTFRTGGYGYT
TRBV18	-	ASSPQAGGLSGELF
TRBV29-1	-	SVGTSVSNEQF
TRBV4-3	-	ASSQDTGFGTEAF
TRBV29-1	once	SVEDKPGYEQY
TRBV19	-	ASSMQGGFDTQY
TRBV7-9	-	ASSLDGARNEKLF
TRBV6-1	-	ASRQVPYEQY
TRBV2	-	ASNQGAGRSGELF
TRBV5-1	-	ASSPAFETVGNTIY
TRBV5-8	once	ASSLANWGRSDGYT
TRBV10-3	few	AIGDRSSGANVLT
TRBV5-6	-	ASSLARAGPTYEQY
TRBV4-1	-	ASSLTDYNEQF